Presented here are 18 T cell receptor beta chains from one specimen sequenced in a study of breast tumors, draining lymph nodes, adjacent tissues. MiXCR, run by TCRdb on the multiplex PCR reads, gives a single entry per CDR3 protein. In the table there are approximately 47,000 distinct CDR3 sequences, roughly 23% of which are singletons. Specimen: breast tumor tissue. The receptors derive from a female donor with breast cancer. Some clones in this sample may be carry-over from other donors' samples.

This clonotype occurred many times. The chain couples TRBV18 to TRBJ1-4; D gene ambiguous. V was cut by 3 bases and J by 7 bases, with 6 bases left in between. Germline CDR1 KGHSH, CDR2 LQKENI. This CDR3 contains 12 residues. The CDR3: CASSPEGEKLFF. CDR3 DNA sequence: TGTGCCAGCTCACCGGAGGGTGAAAAACTGTTTTTT.

This chain links TRBV5-1 with TRBJ1-2, with 8 bases that match TRBD1. The V segment lost 0 bases and the J segment 3 bases; nucleotides outside the gene matches: 7. Germline assignment: CDR1 SGHRS and CDR2 YFSETQ. CDR3 size: 16 residues. The CDR3 region has the DNA TGCGCCAGCAGCTTGGCAATGGGACAGGTTCACTATGGCTACACCTTC. This gives the protein CASSLAMGQVHYGYTF.

The V call is TRBV20-1, the J call TRBJ1-2, with D hard to call. Trimming stripped 6 bases from V and 1 base from J, with 18 bases between. The V gene's germline CDR1 is DFQATT and CDR2 SNEGSKA (reference sequence). This CDR3 is built from 15 residues. CDR3 amino acids: CSASSQGFSNYGYTF. CDR3 bases: TGCAGTGCCAGCAGCCAAGGTTTTAGTAACTATGGCTACACCTTC.

This clonotype was seen ten or more times. The chain uses TRBV5-4 and TRBJ1-6; 9 nucleotides line up with TRBD1. The ends lost 0 bases at V and 7 bases at J; junction bases unmatched: 5. The CDR3 is 16 residues long. CDR1 is SGHNT and CDR2 is YYREEE in the germline V gene (reference sequence). CDR3 residues: CASSLAPGQGNSPLHF. The DNA for the CDR3 is TGTGCCAGCAGCTTGGCCCCAGGACAGGGGAATTCACCCCTCCACTTT.

The rearrangement uses TRBV7-3 and TRBJ2-2; D call uncertain. The V gene lost 5 bases and the J gene lost 0 bases, with 7 bases spanning the gap. The germline CDR1 and CDR2 sequences are SGHTA and FQGTGA. This CDR3 is built from 14 residues. In nucleotides, the CDR3 is TGTGCCAGCAGCCCCCCGACGAACACCGGGGAGCTGTTTTTT. It translates to CASSPPTNTGELFF.

This clonotype was observed at least ten times. This chain uses TRBV28 with TRBJ1-2; D remains unclear. The length of the CDR3 is 11 residues. The V and J ends lost 6 bases and 4 bases respectively, with 6 bases between them. In germline, CDR1 is MDHEN, CDR2 SYDVKM. CDR3 nucleotides: TGTGCCAGCAGGGAATTCTATGGCTACACCTTC. Translating it yields CASREFYGYTF.

This chain uses TRBV5-6 with TRBJ2-5, with D unclear. Germline-derived CDR1 and CDR2 are SGHDT and YYEEEE. Between the trimmed V and J ends, which lost 6 bases and 6 bases, there was a span of 12 bases. The CDR3 runs to 12 residues. CDR3 in DNA: TGTGCCAGCAATGGTGGCTCCAAGACCCAGTACTTC. This gives the protein CASNGGSKTQYF.

The chain combines TRBV7-3 with TRBJ2-1; 14 bases agree with TRBD2. The CDR3 is 16 residues long. CDR1 and CDR2 (germline): SGHTA, FQGTGA. The J segment lost 8 bases and the V segment lost 3 bases, leaving 6 bases of the junction unmatched. This CDR3 reads CASSFGTSGGFDEQFF. In DNA form, the CDR3 reads TGTGCCAGCAGCTTCGGGACTAGCGGGGGTTTCGATGAGCAGTTCTTC.

This clonotype was counted a few times. V usage is TRBV5-4 and J usage is TRBJ1-1; D uncertain. This CDR3 comprises 13 residues. CDR1 and CDR2 from the germline V gene are SGHNT and YYREEE (reference sequence). Trimming shortened V by 0 bases and J by 3 bases, and 6 bases separated the two germline ends. The CDR3 here is CASSLGRDTEAFF. CDR3 DNA sequence: TGTGCCAGCAGCTTGGGTCGGGACACTGAAGCTTTCTTT. The variable domain in full, completed from reference TRBV5-4 and TRBJ1-1, reads ETGVTQSPTHLIKTRGQQVTLRCSSQSGHNTVSWYQQALGQGPQFIFQYYREEENGRGNFPPRFSGLQFPNYSSELNVNALELDDSALYLCASSLGRDTEAFFGQGTRLTVV.

This clonotype was counted many times. V is TRBV15 and J is TRBJ1-2; D may be TRBD1 (6 bases). Germline CDR1 and CDR2: LNHNV and YYDKDF (reference sequence). Trimming removed 7 bases at V and 4 bases at J, with 28 bases between. This CDR3 region has 18 residues. CDR3: CATNLLGAGAQRGYGYTF. Written as DNA, the CDR3 is TGTGCCACCAACCTACTGGGGGCAGGGGCCCAGCGCGGCTATGGCTACACCTTC.

Ten or more counts support this clonotype. The chain carries TRBV11-2 and TRBJ2-3; D possibly matches TRBD1 or TRBD2 (5 bases each). The CDR3 length is 14 residues. V was cut by 3 bases and J by 3 bases, with 10 bases left in between. The germline V gene encodes CDR1 SGHAT and CDR2 FQNNGV. CDR3 sequence reads: CASSFGALTDTQYF. The CDR3 nucleotides are TGTGCCAGCAGCTTCGGGGCCCTAACAGATACGCAGTATTTT.

The chain employs TRBV19 and TRBJ1-1; 11 bases are a match to TRBD1. The CDR3 sequence is 15 residues long. CDR1 and CDR2 from the germline V gene are LNHDA and SQIVND (reference sequence). Germline trimming cut 6 bases from V and 0 bases from J; bases unmatched to any gene: 3. CDR3 protein: CASSGQGAVNTEAFF. CDR3 coding DNA: TGTGCCAGTAGCGGACAGGGGGCGGTGAACACTGAAGCTTTCTTT.

This clonotype was detected many times. V gene TRBV3-1 combines with J gene TRBJ2-1; 9 bases line up with TRBD2. CDR1 is LGHDT and CDR2 is YNNKEL in the germline V gene (reference sequence). The length of the CDR3 is 15 residues. Germline trimming cut 3 bases from V and 4 bases from J; bases unmatched to any gene: 4. CDR3 nucleotides: TGTGCCAGCAGCCACGGAAGCGGGGGGTACAATGAGCAGTTCTTC. The encoded protein is CASSHGSGGYNEQFF.

The chain's CDR3 is CASMTGLNTGELFF. For the CDR3, the DNA is TGTGCCAGCATGACAGGATTAAACACCGGGGAGCTGTTTTTT. The chain combines TRBV28 with TRBJ2-2, with D perhaps TRBD1 (6 bases). The CDR3 is 14 residues long. V was cut by 7 bases and J by 2 bases, with 11 bases left in between. From germline, CDR1 is MDHEN and CDR2 SYDVKM.

This clonotype was counted ten times or more. The CDR3 DNA sequence: TGTGCCAGCGCGGCAGCTTCTAATAATGAAAAACTGTTTTTT. This encodes CASAAASNNEKLFF. The chain is built from TRBV5-8 and TRBJ1-4; D gene ambiguous. This CDR3 has 14 residues. The V gene's germline CDR1 is SGHTS and CDR2 YDEGEE. The V end was cut by 7 bases, the J end by 4 bases, with 14 bases between.

The chain links TRBV7-9 to TRBJ2-5; D not resolved. Per the germline V gene, CDR1 is SEHNR and CDR2 is FQNEAQ (reference sequence). V gave up 5 bases and J gave up 7 bases, with 8 bases separating them. The CDR3 extends over 11 amino acids. The DNA for the CDR3 is TGTGCCAGCAGCGGCGCGTGGACCCAGTACTTC. It is translated as CASSGAWTQYF.

Only a few counts were recorded for this clonotype. The rearrangement uses TRBV6-6 and TRBJ1-4; D ambiguous. Germline assignment: CDR1 MNHNY and CDR2 SVGAGI (reference sequence). This CDR3 is 13 amino acids long. Trimming cost V 6 bases and J 6 bases, with 11 bases left between them. The CDR3 coding sequence is TGTGCCAGCAGCCGGGTATGGGATGAAAAACTGTTTTTT. Its translation: CASSRVWDEKLFF.

The chain links TRBV7-9 to TRBJ2-2; tentative D call: TRBD1 (6 bases). Trimming removed 4 bases at V and 4 bases at J, with 10 bases between. CDR3 length: 14 residues. The germline V gene has CDR1 SEHNR and CDR2 FQNEAQ (reference sequence). The chain's CDR3 is CASSSTGSTGELFF. The CDR3 bases are TGTGCCAGCAGCTCAACAGGGAGCACCGGGGAGCTGTTTTTT. Combining the CDR3 with reference TRBV7-9 and TRBJ2-2 gives the whole variable domain DTGVSQNPRHKITKRGQNVTFRCDPISEHNRLYWYRQTLGQGPEFLTYFQNEAQLEKSRLLSDRFSAERPKGSFSTLEIQRTEQGDSAMYLCASSSTGSTGELFFGEGSRLTVL.